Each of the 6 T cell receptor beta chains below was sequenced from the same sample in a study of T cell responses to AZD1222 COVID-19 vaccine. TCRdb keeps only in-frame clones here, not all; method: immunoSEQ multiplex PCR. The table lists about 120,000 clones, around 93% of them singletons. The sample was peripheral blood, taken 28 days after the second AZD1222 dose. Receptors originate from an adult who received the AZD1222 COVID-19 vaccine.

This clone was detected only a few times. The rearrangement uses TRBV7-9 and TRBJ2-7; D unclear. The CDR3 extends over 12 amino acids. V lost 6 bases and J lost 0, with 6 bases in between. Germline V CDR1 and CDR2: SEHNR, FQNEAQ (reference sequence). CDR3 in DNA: TGTGCCAGCAGAGGAAACTCCTACGAGCAGTACTTC. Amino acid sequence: CASRGNSYEQYF.

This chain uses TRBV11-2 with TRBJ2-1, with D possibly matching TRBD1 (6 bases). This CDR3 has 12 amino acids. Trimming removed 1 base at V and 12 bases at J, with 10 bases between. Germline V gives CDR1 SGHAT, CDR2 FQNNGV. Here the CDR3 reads CASSLGRQVQFF. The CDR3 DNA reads TGTGCCAGCAGCTTAGGCCGACAGGTGCAGTTCTTC.

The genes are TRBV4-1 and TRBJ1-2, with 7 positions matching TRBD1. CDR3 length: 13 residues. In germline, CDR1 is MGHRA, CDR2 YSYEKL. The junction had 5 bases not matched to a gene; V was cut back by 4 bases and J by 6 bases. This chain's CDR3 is CASSRTQGNGYTF. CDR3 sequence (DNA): TGCGCCAGCAGCCGAACACAGGGGAATGGCTACACCTTC.

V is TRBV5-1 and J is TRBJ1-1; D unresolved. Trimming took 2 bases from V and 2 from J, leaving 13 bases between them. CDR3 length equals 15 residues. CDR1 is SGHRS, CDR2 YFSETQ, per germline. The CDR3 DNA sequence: TGCGCCAGCAGCTTAGATATGGTATCAAACACTGAAGCTTTCTTT. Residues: CASSLDMVSNTEAFF. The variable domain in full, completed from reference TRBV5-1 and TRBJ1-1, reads KAGVTQTPRYLIKTRGQQVTLSCSPISGHRSVSWYQQTPGQGLQFLFEYFSETQRNKGNFPGRFSGRQFSNSRSEMNVSTLELGDSALYLCASSLDMVSNTEAFFGQGTRLTVV.

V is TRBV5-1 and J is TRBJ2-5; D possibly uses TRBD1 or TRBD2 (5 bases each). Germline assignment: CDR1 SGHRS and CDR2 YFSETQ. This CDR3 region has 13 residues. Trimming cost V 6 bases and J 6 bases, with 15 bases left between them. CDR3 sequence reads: CASISQGGQTQYF. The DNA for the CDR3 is TGCGCCAGCATAAGCCAGGGCGGGCAGACCCAGTACTTC.

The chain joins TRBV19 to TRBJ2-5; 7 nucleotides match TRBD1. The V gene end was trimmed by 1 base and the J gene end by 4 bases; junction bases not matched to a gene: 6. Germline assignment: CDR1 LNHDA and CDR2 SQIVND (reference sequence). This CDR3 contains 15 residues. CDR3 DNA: TGTGCCAGTAGTATAGGTGCAGGGGGTAGAGAGACCCAGTACTTC. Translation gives CASSIGAGGRETQYF. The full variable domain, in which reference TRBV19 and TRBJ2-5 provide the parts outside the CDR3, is DGGITQSPKYLFRKEGQNVTLSCEQNLNHDAMYWYRQDPGQGLRLIYYSQIVNDFQKGDIAEGYSVSREKKESFPLTVTSAQKNPTAFYLCASSIGAGGRETQYFGPGTRLLVL.